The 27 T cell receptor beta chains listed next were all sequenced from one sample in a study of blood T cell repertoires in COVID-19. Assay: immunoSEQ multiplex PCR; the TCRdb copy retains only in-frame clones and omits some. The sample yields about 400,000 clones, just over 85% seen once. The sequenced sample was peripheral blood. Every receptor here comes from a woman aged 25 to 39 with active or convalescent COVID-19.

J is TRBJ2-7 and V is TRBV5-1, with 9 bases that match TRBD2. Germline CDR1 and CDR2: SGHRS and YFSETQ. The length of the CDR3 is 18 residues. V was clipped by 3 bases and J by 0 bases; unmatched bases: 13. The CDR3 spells CASSWEKSGRHLSYEQYF. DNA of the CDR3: TGCGCCAGCAGCTGGGAGAAGAGCGGGAGGCATCTCTCCTACGAGCAGTACTTC.

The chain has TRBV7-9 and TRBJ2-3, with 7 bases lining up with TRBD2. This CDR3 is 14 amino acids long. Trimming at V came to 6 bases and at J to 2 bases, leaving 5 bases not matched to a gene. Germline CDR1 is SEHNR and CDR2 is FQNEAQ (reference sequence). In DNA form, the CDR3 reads TGTGCCAGCAGTTTTACTAGCGACACAGATACGCAGTATTTT. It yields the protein CASSFTSDTDTQYF.

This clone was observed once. As DNA, the CDR3 is TGCGCCAGCAGTACTAGCGGCAGCACAGATACGCAGTATTTT. Encoded protein: CASSTSGSTDTQYF. The chain couples TRBV5-1 to TRBJ2-3, with 8 bases lining up with TRBD2. Germline V gene lookup returns CDR1 SGHRS and CDR2 YFSETQ. This CDR3 contains 14 residues. V was pared by 5 bases and J by 0 bases, with 2 bases of the junction left unmatched.

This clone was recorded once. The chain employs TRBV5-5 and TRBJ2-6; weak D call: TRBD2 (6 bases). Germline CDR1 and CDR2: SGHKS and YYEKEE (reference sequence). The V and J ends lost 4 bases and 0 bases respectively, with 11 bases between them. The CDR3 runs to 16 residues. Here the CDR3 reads CASSGPGSSGANVLTF. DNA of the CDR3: TGTGCCAGCAGCGGACCCGGGAGCTCTGGGGCCAACGTCCTGACTTTC. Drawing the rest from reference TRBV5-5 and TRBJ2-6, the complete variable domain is DAGVTQSPTHLIKTRGQQVTLRCSPISGHKSVSWYQQVLGQGPQFIFQYYEKEERGRGNFPDRFSARQFPNYSSELNVNALLLGDSALYLCASSGPGSSGANVLTFGAGSRLTVL.

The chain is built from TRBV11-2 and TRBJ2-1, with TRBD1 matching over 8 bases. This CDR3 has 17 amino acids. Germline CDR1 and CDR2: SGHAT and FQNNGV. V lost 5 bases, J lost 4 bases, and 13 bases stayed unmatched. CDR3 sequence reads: CASSPRQGQGKYNEQFF. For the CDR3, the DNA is TGTGCCAGCAGCCCCCGCCAAGGACAGGGAAAGTACAATGAGCAGTTCTTC.

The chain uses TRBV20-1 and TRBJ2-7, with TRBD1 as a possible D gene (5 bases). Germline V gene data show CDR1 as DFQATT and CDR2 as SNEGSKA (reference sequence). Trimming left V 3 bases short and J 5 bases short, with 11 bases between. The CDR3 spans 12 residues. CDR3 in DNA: TGCAGTGCTAGTCAGGGCGGCAACGAGCAGTACTTC. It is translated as CSASQGGNEQYF.

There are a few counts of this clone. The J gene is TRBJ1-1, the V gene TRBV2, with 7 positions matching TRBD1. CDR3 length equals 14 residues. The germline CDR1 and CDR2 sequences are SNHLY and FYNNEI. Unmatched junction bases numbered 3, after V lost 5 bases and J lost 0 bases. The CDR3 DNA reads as TGTGCCAGCAGTCCACAGGGGCTGAACACTGAAGCTTTCTTT. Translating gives CASSPQGLNTEAFF.

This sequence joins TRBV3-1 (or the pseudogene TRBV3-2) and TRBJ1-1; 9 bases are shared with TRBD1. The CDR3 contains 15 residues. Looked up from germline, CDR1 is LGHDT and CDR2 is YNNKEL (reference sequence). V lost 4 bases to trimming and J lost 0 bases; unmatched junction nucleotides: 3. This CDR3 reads CASSPGTGLNTEAFF. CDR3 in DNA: TGTGCCAGCAGCCCCGGGACAGGGCTGAACACTGAAGCTTTCTTT.

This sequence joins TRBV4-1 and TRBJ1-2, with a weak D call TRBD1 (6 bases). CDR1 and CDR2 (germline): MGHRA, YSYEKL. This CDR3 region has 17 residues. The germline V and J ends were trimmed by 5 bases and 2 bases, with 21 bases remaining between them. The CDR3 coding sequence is TGCGCCAGCAGCGGACGAATTCGGGGGGGCGCGAACTATGGCTACACCTTC. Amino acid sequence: CASSGRIRGGANYGYTF.

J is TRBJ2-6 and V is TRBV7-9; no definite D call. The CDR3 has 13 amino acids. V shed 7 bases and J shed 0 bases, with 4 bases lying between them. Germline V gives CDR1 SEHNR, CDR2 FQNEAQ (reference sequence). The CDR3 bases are TGTGCCAGCATCAGCTCTGGGGCCAACGTCCTGACTTTC. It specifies CASISSGANVLTF.

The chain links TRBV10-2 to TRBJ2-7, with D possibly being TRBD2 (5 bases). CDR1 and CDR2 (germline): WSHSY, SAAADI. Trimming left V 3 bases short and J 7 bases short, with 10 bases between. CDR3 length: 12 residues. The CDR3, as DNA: TGCGCCAGCAGTGAAGGGTGGGAGGAGCAGTACTTC. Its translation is CASSEGWEEQYF.

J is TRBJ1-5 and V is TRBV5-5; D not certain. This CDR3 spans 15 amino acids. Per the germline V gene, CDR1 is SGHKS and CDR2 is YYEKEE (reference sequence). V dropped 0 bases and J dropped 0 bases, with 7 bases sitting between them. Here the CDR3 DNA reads TGTGCCAGCAGCTTGGACAGAGCTAGCAATCAGCCCCAGCATTTT. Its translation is CASSLDRASNQPQHF.

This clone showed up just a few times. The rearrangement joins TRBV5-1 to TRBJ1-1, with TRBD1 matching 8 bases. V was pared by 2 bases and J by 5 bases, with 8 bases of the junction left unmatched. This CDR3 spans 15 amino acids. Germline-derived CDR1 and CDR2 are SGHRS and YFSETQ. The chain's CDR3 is CASSLRTGRDTEAFF. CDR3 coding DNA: TGCGCCAGCAGCTTACGGACAGGGAGGGATACTGAAGCTTTCTTT.

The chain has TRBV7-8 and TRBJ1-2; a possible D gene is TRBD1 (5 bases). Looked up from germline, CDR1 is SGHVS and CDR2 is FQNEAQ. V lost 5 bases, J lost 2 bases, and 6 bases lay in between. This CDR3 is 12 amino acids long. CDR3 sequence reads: CASSPGNYGYTF. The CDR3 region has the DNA TGTGCCAGCAGCCCAGGGAACTATGGCTACACCTTC.

The CDR3 coding sequence is TGTGCCAGCAGTAGCCGGGAGGCGAACACTGAAGCTTTCTTT. Translated, it gives CASSSREANTEAFF. The chain carries TRBV6-5 and TRBJ1-1; D gene unclear. Trimming cost V 5 bases and J 1 base, with 11 bases left between them. From germline, CDR1 is MNHEY and CDR2 SVGAGI. There are 14 residues in the CDR3.

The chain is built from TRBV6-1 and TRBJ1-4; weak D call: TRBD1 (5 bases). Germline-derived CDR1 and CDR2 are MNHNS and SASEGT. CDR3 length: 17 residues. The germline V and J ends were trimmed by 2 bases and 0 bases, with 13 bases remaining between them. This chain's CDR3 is CASSERPGLATNEKLFF. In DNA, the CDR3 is TGTGCCAGCAGTGAAAGGCCAGGGCTGGCAACTAATGAAAAACTGTTTTTT.

This chain's CDR3 is CASSLFGGTNTEAFF. In DNA form, the CDR3 reads TGTGCCAGCAGTTTATTCGGCGGGACGAACACTGAAGCTTTCTTT. This chain links TRBV27 with TRBJ1-1; maybe TRBD1 (5 bases). Between the trimmed V and J ends, which lost 1 base and 1 base, there was a span of 10 bases. The CDR3 loop spans 15 amino acids. Germline loops: CDR1 MNHEY, CDR2 SMNVEV (reference sequence).

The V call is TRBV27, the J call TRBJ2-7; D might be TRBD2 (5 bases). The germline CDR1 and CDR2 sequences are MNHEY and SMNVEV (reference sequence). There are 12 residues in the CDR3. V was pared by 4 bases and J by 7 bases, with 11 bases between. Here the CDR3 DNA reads TGTGCCAGCAGTTCCCCGCAGCGGGAGCAGTACTTC. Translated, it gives CASSSPQREQYF.

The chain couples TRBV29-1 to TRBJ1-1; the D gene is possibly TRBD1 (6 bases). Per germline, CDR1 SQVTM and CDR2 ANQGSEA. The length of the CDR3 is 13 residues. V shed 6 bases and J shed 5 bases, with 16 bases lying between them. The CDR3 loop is CSVDRGGRTEAFF. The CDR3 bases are TGCAGCGTGGACCGGGGGGGGCGTACTGAAGCTTTCTTT. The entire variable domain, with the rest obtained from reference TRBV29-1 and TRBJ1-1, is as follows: SAVISQKPSRDICQRGTSLTIQCQVDSQVTMMFWYRQQPGQSLTLIATANQGSEATYESGFVIDKFPISRPNLTFSTLTVSNMSPEDSSIYLCSVDRGGRTEAFFGQGTRLTVV.

The CDR3 nucleotides read TGTGCCAGCAGCAAACTTTTAGTTTCGAGACACGGGGGTCGTTCACCCCTCCACTTT. This codes for CASSKLLVSRHGGRSPLHF. J is TRBJ1-6 and V is TRBV21-1. TRBV21-1 constitutes a pseudogene. The CDR3 has 19 residues.

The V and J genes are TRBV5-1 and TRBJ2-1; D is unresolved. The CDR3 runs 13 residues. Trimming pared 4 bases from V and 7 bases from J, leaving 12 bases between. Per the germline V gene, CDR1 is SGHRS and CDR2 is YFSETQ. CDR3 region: CASSAPVSNEQFF. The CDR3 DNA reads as TGCGCCAGCAGCGCGCCCGTCTCGAATGAGCAGTTCTTC.

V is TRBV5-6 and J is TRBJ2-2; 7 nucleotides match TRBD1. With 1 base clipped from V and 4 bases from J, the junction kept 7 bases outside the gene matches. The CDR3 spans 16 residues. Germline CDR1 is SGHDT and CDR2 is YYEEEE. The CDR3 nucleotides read TGTGCCAGCAGCTTGTACGACAGGGAGACCACCGGGGAGCTGTTTTTT. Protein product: CASSLYDRETTGELFF.

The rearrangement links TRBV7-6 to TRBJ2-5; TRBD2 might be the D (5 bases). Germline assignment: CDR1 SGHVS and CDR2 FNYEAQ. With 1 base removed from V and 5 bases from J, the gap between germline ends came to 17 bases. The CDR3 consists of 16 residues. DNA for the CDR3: TGTGCCAGCAGCTTAGTATCCCCGGGATACGGGGAGACCCAGTACTTC. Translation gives CASSLVSPGYGETQYF. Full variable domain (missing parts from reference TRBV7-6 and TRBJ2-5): GAGVSQSPRYKVTKRGQDVALRCDPISGHVSLYWYRQALGQGPEFLTYFNYEAQQDKSGLPNDRFSAERPEGSISTLTIQRTEQRDSAMYRCASSLVSPGYGETQYFGPGTRLLVL.

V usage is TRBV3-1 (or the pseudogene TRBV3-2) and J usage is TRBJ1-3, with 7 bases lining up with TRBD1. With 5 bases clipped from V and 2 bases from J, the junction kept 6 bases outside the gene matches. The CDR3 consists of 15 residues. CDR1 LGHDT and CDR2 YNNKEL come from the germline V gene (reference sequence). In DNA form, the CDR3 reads TGTGCCAGCAGCAGACCGACAGGGACTGGAAACACCATATATTTT. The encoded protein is CASSRPTGTGNTIYF.

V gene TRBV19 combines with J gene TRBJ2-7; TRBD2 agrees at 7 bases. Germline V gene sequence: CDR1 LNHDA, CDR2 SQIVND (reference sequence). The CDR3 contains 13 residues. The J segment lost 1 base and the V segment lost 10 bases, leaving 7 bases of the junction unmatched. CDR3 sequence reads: CATKPSGSYEQYF. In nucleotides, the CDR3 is TGTGCCACTAAGCCTAGCGGATCCTACGAGCAGTACTTC.

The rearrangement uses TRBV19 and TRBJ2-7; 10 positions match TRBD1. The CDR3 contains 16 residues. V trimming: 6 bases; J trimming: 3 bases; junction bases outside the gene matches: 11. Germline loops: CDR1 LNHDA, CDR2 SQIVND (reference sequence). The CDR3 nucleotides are TGTGCCAGTAGCCGGGGGTGGACAGGGGGTGACTACGAGCAGTACTTC. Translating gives CASSRGWTGGDYEQYF.

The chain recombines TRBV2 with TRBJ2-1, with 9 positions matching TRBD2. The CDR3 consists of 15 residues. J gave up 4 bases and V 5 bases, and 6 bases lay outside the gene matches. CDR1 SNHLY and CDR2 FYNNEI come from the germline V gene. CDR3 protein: CASSLPSGNYNEQFF. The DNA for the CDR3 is TGTGCCAGCAGTCTCCCTAGCGGGAATTACAATGAGCAGTTCTTC.